This passage covers 10 T cell receptor beta chains from one sample sequenced in a study of cytomegalovirus exposure and HLA in healthy donors. A multiplex PCR was run with 60 Vbeta primers and 13 Jbeta primers. Data came from immunoSEQ multiplex PCR; TCRdb stores just in-frame clones and leaves some out. The table lists roughly 160,000 clones, approximately 81% of them singletons. The specimen sequenced was PBMCs. These receptors all come from a male donor in good health and CMV-seronegative.

The chain joins TRBV9 to TRBJ1-1, with 10 bases aligning to TRBD1. V gave up 3 bases and J gave up 0 bases; unmatched junction bases: 14. The germline V gene encodes CDR1 SGDLS and CDR2 YYNGEE. CDR3 size: 19 residues. The CDR3 nucleotides are TGTGCCAGCAGCGCTTATCGTGGAGGACAGGGGGTCATGAACACTGAAGCTTTCTTT. This codes for CASSAYRGGQGVMNTEAFF. Complete variable domain (other parts from reference TRBV9 and TRBJ1-1): DSGVTQTPKHLITATGQRVTLRCSPRSGDLSVYWYQQSLDQGLQFLIQYYNGEERAKGNILERFSAQQFPDLHSELNLSSLELGDSALYFCASSAYRGGQGVMNTEAFFGQGTRLTVV.

The chain uses TRBV28 and TRBJ2-7, with 9 bases that match TRBD1. Germline V gene lookup returns CDR1 MDHEN and CDR2 SYDVKM. The V and J ends lost 7 bases and 2 bases, in that order; junction bases with no gene match: 9. CDR3 size: 15 residues. The CDR3, as DNA: TGTGCCAGCACCCCTGCCGGGACAGGGACCTACGAGCAGTACTTC. Protein sequence: CASTPAGTGTYEQYF.

The rearrangement joins TRBV4-1 to TRBJ2-2, with a tentative D call TRBD2 (6 bases). The germline CDR1 and CDR2 sequences are MGHRA and YSYEKL. There are 15 residues in the CDR3. The V end lost 4 bases, the J end lost 4 bases, and 13 bases lay between the germline ends. CDR3 nucleotides: TGCGCCAGCAGCCCCACCCCGCGGGGCACCGGGGAGCTGTTTTTT. Translated, it gives CASSPTPRGTGELFF.

The chain links TRBV2 to TRBJ1-6; D not resolved. Germline assignment: CDR1 SNHLY and CDR2 FYNNEI. V was pared by 4 bases and J by 9 bases, with 16 bases between. The CDR3 is 15 amino acids. The DNA for the CDR3 is TGTGCCAGCAGTGTTTCGACAAGCTTGGGTTCACCCCTCCACTTT. Protein: CASSVSTSLGSPLHF.

This clone has more than one count but fewer than ten. J is TRBJ2-7 and V is TRBV4-3; possible D gene TRBD2, 5 bases. The germline V gene has CDR1 LGHNA and CDR2 YSLEER. The CDR3 is 16 residues long. Trimming removed 0 bases from V and 5 bases from J, with 17 bases in between. The CDR3 DNA reads TGCGCCAGCAGCCAAGATCCAGCGGCGGCGCACAACGAGCAGTACTTC. This encodes CASSQDPAAAHNEQYF.

The V and J genes are TRBV13 and TRBJ1-1; D ambiguous. CDR1 and CDR2 from the germline V gene are PRHDT and FYEKMQ (reference sequence). The CDR3 consists of 15 residues. Trimming cost V 5 bases and J 1 base, with 14 bases left between them. CDR3 in DNA: TGTGCCAGCAGCCCCAGTCCCCCAGAGAACACTGAAGCTTTCTTT. Protein product: CASSPSPPENTEAFF.

DNA of the CDR3: TGTGCCTGGAGTATAGTAGGGGCAGATACGCAGTATTTT. This sequence encodes CAWSIVGADTQYF. J is TRBJ2-3 and V is TRBV30, with D tentatively TRBD1 (5 bases). V was clipped by 2 bases and J by 4 bases, with 10 bases between them. This CDR3 is built from 13 residues. The germline CDR1 and CDR2 sequences are GTSNPN and SVGIG (reference sequence).

The chain's CDR3 is CASSGTGFLPGNSPLHF. The DNA of the CDR3 is TGTGCCAGCAGTGGGACAGGTTTCCTACCGGGAAATTCACCCCTCCACTTT. The rearrangement joins TRBV28 to TRBJ1-6; 8 bases are shared with TRBD1. The CDR3 extends over 17 amino acids. The germline V gene encodes CDR1 MDHEN and CDR2 SYDVKM. With 5 bases clipped from V and 7 bases from J, the junction kept 13 bases outside the gene matches. The full variable domain, completed using reference TRBV28 and TRBJ1-6, is DVKVTQSSRYLVKRTGEKVFLECVQDMDHENMFWYRQDPGLGLRLIYFSYDVKMKEKGDIPEGYSVSREKKERFSLILESASTNQTSMYLCASSGTGFLPGNSPLHFGNGTRLTVT.

The gene calls are TRBV27 and TRBJ2-7; 11 nucleotides agree with TRBD1. This CDR3 contains 15 residues. Germline V lookup: CDR1 MNHEY, CDR2 SMNVEV (reference sequence). J gave up 4 bases and V 8 bases, and 10 bases lay outside the gene matches. CDR3 loop: CASGDSGQGAYEQYF. CDR3 DNA sequence: TGTGCCAGCGGGGATTCCGGACAGGGGGCTTACGAGCAGTACTTC.

V usage is TRBV7-3 and J usage is TRBJ2-5, with a possible D match to TRBD1 (6 bases). V was trimmed by 6 bases and J by 6 bases, leaving 14 bases between them. This CDR3 has 13 amino acids. Germline V lookup: CDR1 SGHTA, CDR2 FQGTGA. The CDR3 bases are TGTGCCAGCAGTTCCGACAGGATTCAGACCCAGTACTTC. This sequence encodes CASSSDRIQTQYF.